This is a list of T cell receptor beta chains from one sample in a study of CD8 T cells in Susac syndrome. In TCRdb, the immunoSEQ multiplex PCR reads were re-called with MiXCR into one record per CDR3 protein. Of roughly 400,000 distinct CDR3 sequences detected, around 85% appear once; the ten largest clones hold 0.12%. The sequenced material came from CD8+ T cells from PBMCs. The source is a human donor with multiple sclerosis. Both conserved end residues are part of each CDR3. Each record gives: J gene, V gene, D gene, clone size, CDR3 protein, CDR3 DNA. A D gene is named only where the DNA matches it firmly. Only some rows state a clone size, as once, few, many or a class for expanded clones.

TRBJ2-1,TRBV20-1,TRBD2,.,CSARDRGRALYNEQFF,TGCAGTGCTAGAGATCGCGGGAGGGCCTTATACAATGAGCAGTTCTTC
TRBJ1-5,TRBV27,.,.,CASSLWVGNQPQHF,TGTGCCAGCAGTTTGTGGGTTGGCAATCAGCCCCAGCATTTT
TRBJ1-2,TRBV20-1,TRBD1,.,CSAQVTGGWGGYTF,TGCAGTGCTCAGGTCACAGGGGGTTGGGGTGGCTACACCTTC
TRBJ2-1,TRBV19,.,.,CASSIDSREQQFF,TGTGCCAGTAGTATAGATAGTAGGGAGCAGCAGTTCTTC
TRBJ2-7,TRBV5-1,TRBD1,.,CASSLGQGEAHEQYF,TGCGCCAGCAGCTTGGGTCAGGGGGAAGCCCACGAGCAGTACTTC
TRBJ2-2,TRBV29-1,TRBD2,.,CSVEGLAGSVTGELFF,TGCAGCGTTGAAGGGCTAGCGGGTTCGGTCACCGGGGAGCTGTTTTTT
TRBJ2-3,TRBV11-2,TRBD2,.,CASSSGLAGWPDTQYF,TGTGCCAGCAGCTCGGGACTAGCGGGATGGCCAGATACGCAGTATTTT
TRBJ1-5,TRBV12-3/TRBV12-4,.,.,CASSFSTGAPKGNQPQHF,TGTGCCAGCAGTTTTTCAACCGGGGCACCCAAGGGCAATCAGCCCCAGCATTTT
TRBJ2-3,TRBV20-1,TRBD1,.,CSARDDRGLDTQYF,TGCAGTGCTAGAGACGACAGGGGGCTAGATACGCAGTATTTT
TRBJ2-1,TRBV5-4,.,.,CASSLVRRSLEQFF,TGTGCCAGCAGCTTGGTCCGGCGGAGCCTTGAGCAGTTCTTC
TRBJ2-1,TRBV5-6,.,.,CASSLEGMFDNEQFF,TGTGCCAGCAGCTTGGAGGGTATGTTCGACAATGAGCAGTTCTTC
TRBJ1-4,TRBV2,.,.,CASKVVGGLNEKLFF,TGTGCCAGCAAGGTGGTGGGGGGCTTGAATGAAAAACTGTTTTTT
TRBJ2-7,TRBV6-2/TRBV6-3,.,.,CASSYPTGTLSSYEQYF,TGTGCCAGCAGTTACCCAACAGGGACCCTGAGCTCCTACGAGCAGTACTTC
TRBJ2-7,TRBV20-1,.,.,CSASNYRFYEQYF,TGCAGTGCTAGCAACTACCGATTCTACGAGCAGTACTTC
TRBJ1-6,TRBV13,TRBD1,.,CASSLGPGGNSPLHF,TGTGCCAGCAGCTTAGGTCCAGGGGGTAATTCACCCCTCCACTTT
TRBJ2-1,TRBV15,.,.,CATSGQDSGWGANEQFF,TGTGCCACCAGCGGACAGGATAGCGGTTGGGGGGCCAATGAGCAGTTCTTC
TRBJ2-5,TRBV6-1,TRBD1,.,CASSEGPGQGPETQYF,TGTGCCAGCAGTGAAGGGCCGGGACAGGGGCCGGAGACCCAGTACTTC
TRBJ2-7,TRBV25-1,.,.,CASSDPTYEQYF,TGTGCCAGCAGTGACCCTACCTACGAGCAGTACTTC
TRBJ1-2,TRBV2,TRBD1,.,CAGGQNGYTF,TGTGCCGGGGGACAGAATGGCTACACCTTC
TRBJ2-3,TRBV30,.,.,CAWSVSGGSTDTQYF,TGTGCCTGGAGTGTAAGTGGGGGGAGCACAGATACGCAGTATTTT
TRBJ1-1,TRBV6-1,.,few,CASSPSAWDTEAFF,TGTGCCAGCAGTCCCTCGGCTTGGGACACTGAAGCTTTCTTT
TRBJ1-1,TRBV6-5,.,.,CASSRRGGFGEAFF,TGTGCCAGCAGCCGACGAGGCGGATTTGGGGAAGCTTTCTTT
TRBJ2-2,TRBV20-1,TRBD2,.,CSASTQGGTGELFF,TGCAGTGCTAGTACCCAGGGAGGGACCGGGGAGCTGTTTTTT
TRBJ2-7,TRBV4-1,TRBD2,.,CASSQNSGRYEQYF,TGCGCCAGCAGCCAGAATAGCGGGAGGTACGAGCAGTACTTC
TRBJ2-7,TRBV27,.,.,CASSSEWRVSYEQYF,TGTGCCAGCAGTTCCGAATGGAGGGTCTCCTACGAGCAGTACTTC
TRBJ2-2,TRBV5-1,TRBD1,.,CASSSSTGTANTGELFF,TGCGCCAGCAGCTCTAGTACCGGGACAGCGAACACCGGGGAGCTGTTTTTT
TRBJ1-1,TRBV9,.,.,CASSGRLPEAFF,TGTGCCAGCAGCGGTAGGCTCCCTGAAGCTTTCTTT
TRBJ2-3,TRBV29-1,.,.,CSVVGPDGDTQYF,TGCAGCGTTGTTGGCCCAGACGGAGATACGCAGTATTTT
TRBJ1-5,TRBV4-1,.,.,CASSQEVGSNQPQHF,TGCGCCAGCAGCCAAGAAGTAGGGAGCAATCAGCCCCAGCATTTT
TRBJ2-5,TRBV7-9,.,few,CASSLVEEETQYF,TGTGCCAGCAGCTTAGTTGAGGAAGAGACCCAGTACTTC
TRBJ2-7,TRBV2,TRBD2,.,CASTRLAGEYEQYF,TGTGCCAGCACACGGCTAGCGGGAGAATACGAGCAGTACTTC
TRBJ2-3,TRBV19,TRBD2,.,CASSMSAGATDTQYF,TGTGCCAGTAGTATGTCAGCGGGGGCCACAGATACGCAGTATTTT
TRBJ2-7,TRBV14,.,.,CASSQLIGENYEQYF,TGTGCCAGCAGCCAATTAATAGGAGAGAACTACGAGCAGTACTTC
TRBJ2-4,TRBV20-1,TRBD2,.,CSALKKGLAGGLFQNIQYF,TGCAGTGCACTAAAAAAGGGACTAGCGGGAGGGCTCTTCCAAAACATTCAGTACTTC
TRBJ1-2,TRBV5-4,TRBD1,once,CASSPDGTVGSYTF,TGTGCCAGCAGCCCCGACGGGACAGTAGGTAGCTACACCTTC